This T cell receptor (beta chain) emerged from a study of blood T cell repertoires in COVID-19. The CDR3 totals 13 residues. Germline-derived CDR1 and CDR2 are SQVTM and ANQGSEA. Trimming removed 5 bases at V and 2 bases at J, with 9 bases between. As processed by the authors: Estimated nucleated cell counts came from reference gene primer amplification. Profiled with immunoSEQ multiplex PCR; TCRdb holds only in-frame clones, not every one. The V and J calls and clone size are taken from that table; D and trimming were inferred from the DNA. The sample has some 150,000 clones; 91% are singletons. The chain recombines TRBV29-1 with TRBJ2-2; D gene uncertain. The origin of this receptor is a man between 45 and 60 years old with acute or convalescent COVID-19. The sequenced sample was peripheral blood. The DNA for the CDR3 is TGCAGCGTTATAGACACAAACACCGGGGAGCTGTTTTTT. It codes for CSVIDTNTGELFF.